The 13 T cell receptor beta chains in this list originate from one sample, sequenced in a study of cytomegalovirus exposure and HLA in healthy donors. The study ran its PCR with 60 Vbeta and 13 Jbeta primers. Measured with immunoSEQ multiplex PCR; TCRdb has only the in-frame clones, and not every one. Seen here are more than 60,000 clones, about 80% observed once, and the top ten hold about 4.5%. The specimen sequenced was PBMCs. These receptors all stem from a woman aged 30 to 39 in good health and CMV-seronegative.

The table lists this clone with a few counts. For the CDR3, the DNA is TGTGCCAGCGGGGTTCGGGGGGCGGATACGCAGTATTTT. It translates to CASGVRGADTQYF. The rearrangement uses TRBV6-6 and TRBJ2-3; a possible D gene is TRBD2 (7 bases). CDR3 size: 13 residues. Trimming cost V 8 bases and J 6 bases, with 15 bases left between them. CDR1 and CDR2 from the germline V gene are MNHNY and SVGAGI (reference sequence).

This rearrangement joins TRBV10-3 to TRBJ1-5; possible D gene TRBD1, 5 bases. Trimming removed 5 bases from V and 1 base from J, with 9 bases in between. The CDR3 contains 14 residues. Germline CDR1 reads ENHRY; CDR2 reads SYGVKD. The CDR3 is CAISPDRSNQPQHF. DNA of the CDR3: TGTGCCATCAGTCCTGACAGAAGCAATCAGCCCCAGCATTTT.

This clone was detected only a few times. J is TRBJ2-1 and V is TRBV11-2; 11 nucleotides line up with TRBD1. V shed 5 bases and J 9 bases; nucleotides not matched to a gene: 12. Germline CDR1 is SGHAT and CDR2 is FQNNGV. The length of the CDR3 is 16 residues. The CDR3 protein is CASSRPPDRGLFEQFF. In DNA, the CDR3 is TGTGCCAGCAGCAGACCCCCGGACAGGGGGCTTTTTGAGCAGTTCTTC.

The chain carries TRBV28 and TRBJ2-5; TRBD1 is a possible D gene (5 bases). Trimming removed 1 base from V and 3 bases from J, with 15 bases in between. Germline CDR1 and CDR2: MDHEN and SYDVKM. The CDR3 loop spans 16 amino acids. In DNA, the CDR3 is TGTGCCAGCAGTTTATTGGCAGCCCAGGGCGAAGAGACCCAGTACTTC. It encodes CASSLLAAQGEETQYF.

V usage is TRBV10-3 and J usage is TRBJ1-6; D is ambiguous. V dropped 3 bases and J dropped 6 bases, with 6 bases sitting between them. The CDR3 runs to 13 residues. Germline V CDR1 and CDR2: ENHRY, SYGVKD. CDR3 in DNA: TGTGCCATCAGTGATCACGGTAATTCACCCCTCCACTTT. Residues: CAISDHGNSPLHF.

This chain uses TRBV6-5 with TRBJ1-4; 7 nucleotides align to TRBD1. The junction had 7 bases not matched to a gene; V was cut back by 5 bases and J by 7 bases. The germline V gene encodes CDR1 MNHEY and CDR2 SVGAGI. This CDR3 has 14 residues. The CDR3 reads CASSNRGGAEKLFF. In DNA form, the CDR3 reads TGTGCCAGCAGTAACAGGGGAGGTGCTGAAAAACTGTTTTTT.

The rearrangement links TRBV2 to TRBJ2-2; 10 bases match TRBD2. The CDR3 spans 15 residues. With V trimmed by 6 bases and J by 1 base, 2 bases remained unmatched. CDR1 and CDR2 (germline): SNHLY, FYNNEI. DNA of the CDR3: TGTGCCAGCAGCGAGCGGGGGGGGAACACCGGGGAGCTGTTTTTT. It codes for CASSERGGNTGELFF.

The chain has TRBV13 and TRBJ2-3; the match to TRBD1 covers 9 bases. V shed 6 bases and J 5 bases; nucleotides not matched to a gene: 9. Per the germline V gene, CDR1 is PRHDT and CDR2 is FYEKMQ (reference sequence). There are 15 residues in the CDR3. CDR3 bases: TGTGCCAGCAGTCCCCGGGGACAGGGACAAGATACGCAGTATTTT. Translation: CASSPRGQGQDTQYF.

The CDR3: CAWSPGNTEAFF. DNA for the CDR3: TGTGCCTGGAGTCCCGGTAACACTGAAGCTTTCTTT. The chain has TRBV30 and TRBJ1-1; D unresolved. Germline V gene lookup returns CDR1 GTSNPN and CDR2 SVGIG (reference sequence). Between the trimmed V and J ends, which lost 2 bases and 2 bases, there was a span of 6 bases. This CDR3 has 12 amino acids. The whole variable domain, remainder taken from reference TRBV30 and TRBJ1-1, is SQTIHQWPATLVQPVGSPLSLECTVEGTSNPNLYWYRQAAGRGLQLLFYSVGIGQISSEVPQNLSASRPQDRQFILSSKKLLLSDSGFYLCAWSPGNTEAFFGQGTRLTVV.

The chain employs TRBV29-1 and TRBJ2-5; 15 nucleotides align to TRBD2. The V gene end was trimmed by 4 bases and the J gene end by 4 bases; junction bases not matched to a gene: 7. Per the germline V gene, CDR1 is SQVTM and CDR2 is ANQGSEA. The CDR3 sequence is 16 residues long. The CDR3 coding sequence is TGCAGCGTTGTGGGACTAGCGGGAGGAAAGGGAGAGACCCAGTACTTC. Encoded protein: CSVVGLAGGKGETQYF.

V is TRBV10-2 and J is TRBJ2-1, with 9 nucleotides matching TRBD1. CDR1 and CDR2 (germline): WSHSY, SAAADI. The CDR3 has 15 amino acids. V shed 6 bases, J shed 4 bases, and the junction held 7 bases outside the gene matches. CDR3 sequence reads: CASRETGGAYNEQFF. CDR3 coding DNA: TGCGCCAGCAGGGAAACAGGGGGCGCGTACAATGAGCAGTTCTTC.

The genes are TRBV11-2 and TRBJ2-5; no clear D. There are 12 residues in the CDR3. Germline CDR1 SGHAT, CDR2 FQNNGV. With 6 bases removed from V and 1 base from J, the gap between germline ends came to 6 bases. CDR3 in amino acids: CASSSLQETQYF. DNA of the CDR3: TGTGCCAGCAGTAGTCTCCAAGAGACCCAGTACTTC.

The chain links TRBV7-6 to TRBJ1-5, with 7 bases that match TRBD1. Germline V lookup: CDR1 SGHVS, CDR2 FNYEAQ. This CDR3 region has 15 residues. J was trimmed by 4 bases and V by 4 bases; bases with no gene match: 7. The chain's CDR3 is CASSSTPDRNQPQHF. The DNA of the CDR3 is TGTGCCAGCAGCTCCACCCCGGACAGGAATCAGCCCCAGCATTTT.